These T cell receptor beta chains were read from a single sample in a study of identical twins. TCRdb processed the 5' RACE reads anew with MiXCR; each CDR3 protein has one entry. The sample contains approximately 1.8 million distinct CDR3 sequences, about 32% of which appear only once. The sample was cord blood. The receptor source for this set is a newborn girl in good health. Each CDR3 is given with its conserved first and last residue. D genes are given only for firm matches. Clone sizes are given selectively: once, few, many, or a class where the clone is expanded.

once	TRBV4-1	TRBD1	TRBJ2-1	CVSSQRQGAVSNEQFF	TGCGTCAGCAGCCAACGACAGGGGGCCGTATCAAATGAGCAGTTCTTC
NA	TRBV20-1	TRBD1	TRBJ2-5	CSARGQVGTVEETQYF	TGCAGTGCTAGAGGCCAAGTGGGGACAGTAGAAGAGACCCAGTACTTC
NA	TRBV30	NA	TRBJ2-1	CAWSLGDPRNEQFF	TGTGCCTGGAGTTTAGGCGACCCACGGAATGAGCAGTTCTTC
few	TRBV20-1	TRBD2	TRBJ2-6	CSARLAGDSGANVLTF	TGCAGTGCTAGACTAGCGGGGGACTCTGGGGCCAACGTCCTGACTTTC
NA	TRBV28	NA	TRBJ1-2	CASSLWGRYNYGYTF	TGTGCCAGCAGTTTGTGGGGGCGCTATAACTATGGCTACACCTTC
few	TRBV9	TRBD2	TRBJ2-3	CASSVESGRLDTQYF	TGTGCCAGCAGCGTAGAAAGCGGGAGGTTGGATACGCAGTATTTT
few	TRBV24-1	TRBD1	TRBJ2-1	CATSEGTGVNEQFF	TGTGCCACCAGTGAGGGGACAGGGGTCAATGAGCAGTTCTTC
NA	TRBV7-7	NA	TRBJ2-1	CAGSLAGSLSNEQFF	TGTGCTGGCAGCTTAGCAGGGAGCCTAAGCAATGAGCAGTTCTTC
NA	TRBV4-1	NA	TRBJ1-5	CASSQDLRGPLRQPQHF	TGCGCCAGCAGCCAAGACCTCAGGGGCCCCTTGCGTCAGCCCCAGCATTTT
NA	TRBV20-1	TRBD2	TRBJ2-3	CSADILAGGADTQYF	TGCAGTGCTGACATACTAGCGGGGGGGGCAGATACGCAGTATTTT
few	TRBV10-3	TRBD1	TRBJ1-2	CAISRDRSYTF	TGTGCCATCAGTCGGGACAGGAGCTACACCTTC
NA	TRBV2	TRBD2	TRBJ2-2	CASRTSYGELFF	TGTGCCAGCAGGACTAGCTACGGGGAGCTGTTTTTT
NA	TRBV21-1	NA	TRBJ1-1	CASSKEVGFPDAFF	TGTGCCAGCAGCAAAGAAGTAGGCTTCCCCGACGCTTTCTTT
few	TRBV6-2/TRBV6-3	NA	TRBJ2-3	CATQREGGGGTDTQYF	TGTGCCACCCAACGTGAGGGGGGCGGGGGCACAGATACGCAGTATTTT
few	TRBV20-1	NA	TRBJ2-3	CSAVLGGTADTQYF	TGCAGTGCCGTTCTAGGGGGTACGGCAGATACGCAGTATTTT
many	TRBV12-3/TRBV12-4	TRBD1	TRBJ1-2	CASSFPPRQGYGYTF	TGTGCCAGCAGTTTCCCCCCGAGACAGGGCTATGGCTACACCTTC
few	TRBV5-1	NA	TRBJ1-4	CASSLGRAPTTHEKLFF	TGCGCCAGCAGCTTGGGTCGGGCGCCGACAACTCATGAAAAACTGTTTTTT
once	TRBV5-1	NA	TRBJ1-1	CASSLYREPYTEAFF	TGCGCCAGCAGCTTGTATAGAGAACCCTACACTGAAGCTTTCTTT
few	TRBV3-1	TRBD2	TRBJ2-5	CASATLAGQETQYF	TGTGCCAGTGCTACCCTAGCGGGACAAGAGACCCAGTACTTC
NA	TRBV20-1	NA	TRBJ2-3	CSARVGGQGTDTQYF	TGCAGTGCTAGAGTTGGAGGGCAGGGAACAGATACGCAGTATTTT
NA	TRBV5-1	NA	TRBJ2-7	CASSLAEGYSYEQYF	TGCGCCAGCAGCTTGGCGGAGGGATACTCCTACGAGCAGTACTTC
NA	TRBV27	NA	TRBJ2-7	CASSLSRAHEQYF	TGTGCCAGCAGTTTATCAAGGGCCCACGAGCAGTACTTC